This TCR beta chain was captured by sequencing in a study of blood T cell repertoires in COVID-19. Study information: The study drew acute and convalescent COVID-19 samples from the United States, Italy and Spain. PBMCs, B-cell-depleted T cells, or T cells provided the cDNA or gDNA that made up the material.

This clone was detected only a few times. Trimming removed 4 bases from V and 9 bases from J; junction bases left unmatched: 5. Per the germline V gene, CDR1 is SGHTA and CDR2 is FQGNSA. The CDR3 consists of 13 residues. Per the original data handling: Nucleated cell number was recorded as an estimate derived from reference gene primer amplification. Generated by immunoSEQ multiplex PCR, the TCRdb table keeps only in-frame clones and is missing some. That table is the source of V, J and clone size, and D and trimming were worked out from the DNA. Of about 110,000 clones listed, about four fifths are singletons.

Sequencing input: peripheral blood. This receptor was taken from a woman aged 60 to 75 with acute or convalescent COVID-19. V gene TRBV7-2 combines with J gene TRBJ1-3, with 8 bases matching TRBD1. The CDR3, as DNA: TGTGCCAGCAGCTCGGGACAGGCGGGCACCATATATTTT. This sequence encodes CASSSGQAGTIYF.